Sequencing of this TCR beta chain was carried out in a study of identical twins. TCRdb analysed the 5' RACE reads with MiXCR anew, one entry per CDR3 protein. Counted here are roughly 720,000 distinct CDR3 sequences, approximately 18% occurring once; the ten biggest clones make up around 13%. Another study also made use of these data, one on T cells expressing NK-cell markers. That paper states: The study sequenced eight donors, seven HCMV-seropositive and one seronegative.

Sequenced sample: PBMCs. The TCR originated in a woman under 30 in good health.

The DNA of the CDR3 is TGTGCCAGCAGCGCGGACCAGCGAACCGGGGAGCTGTTTTTT. Protein sequence: CASSADQRTGELFF. This chain uses TRBV11-3 with TRBJ2-2; D is ambiguous. Germline CDR1 reads SGHNT; CDR2 reads YENEEA. V shed 5 bases and J shed 5 bases, with 12 bases lying between them. The CDR3 contains 14 residues.